One sample yielded the 31 T cell receptor beta chains listed below, sequenced in a study of blood T cells in healthy people across ages. Next came a second PCR, run for about 6 to 11 cycles, which used a sample-barcoded 5' primer along with a J-beta primer mix. One entry per CDR3 protein results from TCRdb running MiXCR on the 5' RACE reads. The sample lists about 1.4 million distinct CDR3 sequences; 59% were seen once. Sequencing was carried out using blood. These receptors were collected from a man aged 18 to 29 in good health.

This sequence joins TRBV25-1 and TRBJ1-2, with unresolved D. The CDR3 has 12 residues. Germline CDR1 is MGHDK and CDR2 is SYGVNS. Between the trimmed V and J ends, which lost 2 bases and 7 bases, there was a span of 8 bases. As DNA, the CDR3 is TGTGCCAGCAGTGAAAACCTAGGTGGCTACACCTTC. Amino acids: CASSENLGGYTF.

The chain recombines TRBV6-2 or TRBV6-3 with TRBJ2-7; D might be TRBD1 (7 bases). The end of the DNA aligns better with TRBJ2-5, so the J call may be wrong. Germline assignment: CDR1 MNHEY and CDR2 SVGEGT. The CDR3 runs 16 residues. CDR3 loop: CASTHGRGQPQETQYF. For the CDR3, the DNA is TGTGCCAGCACCCACGGGCGGGGACAGCCCCAAGAGACCCAGTACTTC.

This clonotype turned up a few times. V usage is TRBV4-3 and J usage is TRBJ2-1, with 10 bases matching TRBD1. V was pared by 5 bases and J by 7 bases, with 11 bases of the junction left unmatched. This CDR3 spans 16 amino acids. Germline V gene sequence: CDR1 LGHNA, CDR2 YSLEER. This chain's CDR3 is CASSADGTGATNEQFF. In DNA, the CDR3 is TGCGCCAGCAGCGCAGACGGGACAGGGGCGACAAATGAGCAGTTCTTC.

This sequence joins TRBV14 and TRBJ2-4; possible D gene TRBD1, 5 bases. Germline V gene lookup returns CDR1 SGHDN and CDR2 FVKESK. Trimming took off 4 bases at V and 10 bases at J, with 8 bases between the two ends. The CDR3 runs 11 residues. This CDR3 is CASSRRQIQYF. CDR3 coding DNA: TGTGCCAGCAGCCGAAGACAGATTCAGTACTTC. The full variable domain, with the rest looked up from reference TRBV14 and TRBJ2-4, is EAGVTQFPSHSVIEKGQTVTLRCDPISGHDNLYWYRRVMGKEIKFLLHFVKESKQDESGMPNNRFLAERTGGTYSTLKVQPAELEDSGVYFCASSRRQIQYFGAGTRLSVL.

This clonotype was counted between two and nine times. In DNA form, the CDR3 reads TGTGCCAGTACCAGACAAAACTCTGGGGCCAACGTCCTGACTTTC. It translates to CASTRQNSGANVLTF. This chain uses TRBV2 with TRBJ2-6; D remains unclear. The CDR3 sequence is 15 residues long. V shed 9 bases and J shed 0 bases, with 12 bases lying between them. CDR1 is SNHLY and CDR2 is FYNNEI in the germline V gene.

Here the CDR3 reads CASSLRQPNTGELFF. The CDR3, as DNA: TGTGCCAGCAGCTTACGACAGCCGAACACCGGGGAGCTGTTTTTT. The chain has TRBV7-2 and TRBJ2-2; D possibly corresponds to TRBD1 (5 bases). Trimming removed 2 bases from V and 0 bases from J, with 7 bases in between. The germline CDR1 and CDR2 sequences are SGHTA and FQGNSA. The CDR3 is made up of 15 amino acids. The whole variable domain, filled in from reference TRBV7-2 and TRBJ2-2, reads GAGVSQSPSNKVTEKGKDVELRCDPISGHTALYWYRQSLGQGLEFLIYFQGNSAPDKSGLPSDRFSAERTGGSVSTLTIQRTQQEDSAVYLCASSLRQPNTGELFFGEGSRLTVL.

The V and J genes are TRBV5-6 and TRBJ2-7, with D uncertain. The CDR3 has 14 residues. CDR1 is SGHDT and CDR2 is YYEEEE in the germline V gene. The ends were cut back, 0 bases at V and 0 bases at J, with 7 bases in the middle. The CDR3 coding sequence is TGTGCCAGCAGCTTGGACTTCGGCTCCTACGAGCAGTACTTC. This encodes CASSLDFGSYEQYF.

The genes are TRBV28 and TRBJ1-5; tentatively, D is TRBD1 (5 bases). Germline V gene lookup returns CDR1 MDHEN and CDR2 SYDVKM. The CDR3 spans 15 residues. V was trimmed by 3 bases and J by 2 bases, leaving 11 bases between them. The CDR3: CASSLIGTGNQPQHF. CDR3 bases: TGTGCCAGCAGTTTGATCGGGACTGGCAATCAGCCCCAGCATTTT.

This clonotype came up a few times. The chain joins TRBV6-2 or TRBV6-3 to TRBJ2-7; possibly TRBD2 for D (5 bases). The CDR3 totals 15 residues. Between the trimmed V and J ends, which lost 1 base and 3 bases, there was a span of 13 bases. Per the germline V gene, CDR1 is MNHEY and CDR2 is SVGEGT. The CDR3 sequence: CASSYLREVSYEQYF. The CDR3 bases are TGTGCCAGCAGTTACTTACGGGAAGTGAGCTACGAGCAGTACTTC.

The CDR3 here is CASSLFRSLNYGYTF. The CDR3 nucleotides read TGTGCCAGCAGTTTATTTAGATCGCTCAACTATGGCTACACCTTC. The J gene is TRBJ1-2, the V gene TRBV12-3 or TRBV12-4; D remains unclear. This CDR3 has 15 amino acids. Trimming stripped 2 bases from V and 2 bases from J, with 12 bases between.

The chain's CDR3 is CAITERPDRGIYEQYF. CDR3 DNA sequence: TGTGCCATCACCGAACGACCCGACAGGGGTATCTACGAGCAGTACTTC. The V gene is TRBV10-3, the J gene TRBJ2-7, with 8 bases matching TRBD1. The CDR3 sequence is 16 residues long. Germline V CDR1 and CDR2: ENHRY, SYGVKD. The ends lost 7 bases at V and 3 bases at J; junction bases unmatched: 14.

This clonotype occurred a few times. V and J are TRBV9 and TRBJ1-6, with D possibly being TRBD1 (5 bases). The germline V and J ends were trimmed by 0 bases and 7 bases, with 8 bases remaining between them. Per germline, CDR1 SGDLS and CDR2 YYNGEE. The CDR3 runs to 14 residues. The CDR3: CASSVDPGNSPLHF. In DNA form, the CDR3 reads TGTGCCAGCAGCGTAGATCCAGGGAATTCACCCCTCCACTTT.

The V gene is TRBV12-3 or TRBV12-4, the J gene TRBJ2-7; 7 nucleotides match TRBD1. There are 11 residues in the CDR3. Trimming cost V 9 bases and J 2 bases; bases outside gene matches: 1. CDR3 DNA sequence: TGTGCCAGTACAGGGGCCTACGAGCAGTACTTC. It translates to CASTGAYEQYF.

This clonotype was detected only a few times. The rearrangement uses TRBV20-1 and TRBJ1-6; TRBD1 is a possible D gene (5 bases). The germline V gene has CDR1 DFQATT and CDR2 SNEGSKA (reference sequence). Between the trimmed V and J ends, which lost 4 bases and 7 bases, there was a span of 11 bases. The CDR3 has 13 residues. CDR3 nucleotide sequence: TGCAGTGCTACGGGGGGGGTCAATTCACCCCTCCACTTT. Translated: CSATGGVNSPLHF.

This clonotype was counted a few times. The chain employs TRBV25-1 and TRBJ2-5; D remains ambiguous. This CDR3 comprises 13 residues. Germline-derived CDR1 and CDR2 are MGHDK and SYGVNS. V dropped 0 bases and J dropped 1 base, with 3 bases sitting between them. The CDR3 sequence is CASSEYRQETQYF. The CDR3 coding sequence is TGTGCCAGCAGTGAATACCGCCAAGAGACCCAGTACTTC.

The rearrangement links TRBV15 to TRBJ1-2, with D tentatively TRBD1 (6 bases). The V and J ends lost 0 bases and 4 bases respectively, with 30 bases between them. Germline V lookup: CDR1 LNHNV, CDR2 YYDKDF (reference sequence). The length of the CDR3 is 21 residues. In DNA, the CDR3 is TGTGCCACCAGCAGAGAATCGGCAACCTACTTTAGATCAGGGGTCCTCTATGGCTACACCTTC. This sequence encodes CATSRESATYFRSGVLYGYTF.

The V gene is TRBV21-1, the J gene TRBJ2-5; TRBD2, the table's D call, lacks a check against the DNA. TRBV21-1 is shown as a pseudogene. The CDR3 spans 14 residues. CDR3 region: CASSKASGRKEQYF. The CDR3 nucleotides are TGTGCCAGCAGCAAGGCTAGCGGGAGAAAAGAGCAGTACTTC.

This clonotype has only one observation. J is TRBJ2-5 and V is TRBV2; the D gene is possibly TRBD1 (5 bases). CDR1 is SNHLY and CDR2 is FYNNEI in the germline V gene. The CDR3 is made up of 14 amino acids. The V and J ends lost 9 bases and 2 bases respectively, with 16 bases between them. The CDR3 coding sequence is TGTGCCAGTCTCCTTCTAAGACAGCAAGAGACCCAGTACTTC. Protein product: CASLLLRQQETQYF. Variable domain in full (rest from reference TRBV2 and TRBJ2-5): EPEVTQTPSHQVTQMGQEVILRCVPISNHLYFYWYRQILGQKVEFLVSFYNNEISEKSEIFDDQFSVERPDGSNFTLKIRSTKLEDSAMYFCASLLLRQQETQYFGPGTRLLVL.

This clonotype occurred a few times. The chain employs TRBV27 and TRBJ1-2; 7 nucleotides agree with TRBD1. Germline values: CDR1 MNHEY, CDR2 SMNVEV (reference sequence). Trimming took 1 base from V and 2 from J; bases not matched to a gene: 7. This CDR3 contains 16 residues. The CDR3 here is CASSLWKGGANYGYTF. The CDR3, as DNA: TGTGCCAGCAGTTTATGGAAAGGGGGCGCGAACTATGGCTACACCTTC.

The chain joins TRBV3-1 to TRBJ2-1, with TRBD2 as a possible D gene (6 bases). This CDR3 is built from 15 residues. The germline gives CDR1 LGHDT, CDR2 YNNKEL (reference sequence). Trimming removed 3 bases from V and 4 bases from J, with 13 bases in between. CDR3 loop: CASSHPTGVYNEQFF. CDR3 DNA: TGTGCCAGCAGCCACCCGACGGGGGTATACAATGAGCAGTTCTTC.

The V and J genes are TRBV28 and TRBJ1-1, with TRBD1 as a possible D gene (6 bases). The V gene's germline CDR1 is MDHEN and CDR2 SYDVKM. The CDR3 contains 17 residues. Trimming cost V 4 bases and J 5 bases, with 23 bases left between them. CDR3 sequence (DNA): TGTGCCAGCAGTTACCGTACTTGGACAGAACTTACTACTGAAGCTTTCTTT. As protein: CASSYRTWTELTTEAFF.

This rearrangement joins TRBV25-1 to TRBJ2-1; TRBD1 aligns across 9 bases. Trimming cost V 6 bases and J 6 bases; bases outside gene matches: 3. Germline assignment: CDR1 MGHDK and CDR2 SYGVNS. CDR3 length: 13 amino acids. CDR3 in amino acids: CASSETGGNEQFF. The CDR3 DNA reads TGTGCCAGCAGCGAGACAGGGGGCAATGAGCAGTTCTTC.

The chain carries TRBV11-2 and TRBJ2-5; TRBD2 matches at 8 bases. The J segment lost 0 bases and the V segment lost 6 bases, leaving 9 bases of the junction unmatched. Germline lookup yields CDR1 SGHAT and CDR2 FQNNGV. The CDR3 runs 16 residues. The CDR3 here is CASRRWTSTDQETQYF. CDR3 DNA: TGTGCCAGCAGGCGCTGGACTAGCACGGACCAAGAGACCCAGTACTTC.

The genes are TRBV20-1 and TRBJ2-1; D is ambiguous. The length of the CDR3 is 13 residues. V was pared by 3 bases and J by 3 bases, with 9 bases between. The germline V gene has CDR1 DFQATT and CDR2 SNEGSKA (reference sequence). The CDR3 region has the DNA TGCAGTGCTAGTAGCTCAAACTACAATGAGCAGTTCTTC. Amino acid sequence: CSASSSNYNEQFF.

This clonotype has more than one count but fewer than ten. The chain employs TRBV4-1 and TRBJ1-5; TRBD1 aligns across 11 bases. Trimming cost V 3 bases and J 6 bases; bases outside gene matches: 7. The CDR3 runs to 16 residues. The V gene's germline CDR1 is MGHRA and CDR2 YSYEKL. In DNA, the CDR3 is TGCGCCAGCAGCCACGAGGGACAGGGGGTTTCTCAGCCCCAGCATTTT. Its protein product is CASSHEGQGVSQPQHF.

In nucleotides, the CDR3 is TGTGCCAGCAGCCACGGACAGTCTTCCTCTGGGGCCAACGTCCTGACTTTC. Protein product: CASSHGQSSSGANVLTF. The V gene is TRBV7-9, the J gene TRBJ2-6; perhaps TRBD1 as D (6 bases). This CDR3 has 17 amino acids. Germline CDR1 and CDR2: SEHNR and FQNEAQ (reference sequence). V shed 5 bases and J shed 0 bases, with 14 bases lying between them.

This chain connects TRBV6-5 to TRBJ1-2, with D maybe TRBD1 (6 bases). Germline-derived CDR1 and CDR2 are MNHEY and SVGAGI. Trimming took 1 base from V and 3 from J, leaving 12 bases between them. The CDR3 extends over 15 amino acids. CDR3: CASSYLDRPDYGYTF. The CDR3 nucleotides read TGTGCCAGCAGTTACTTGGACAGACCAGACTATGGCTACACCTTC.

This clonotype was observed a few times. Compared with germline, one end of the junction differs, possibly owing to a read error. The chain joins TRBV29-1 to TRBJ2-1; a possible D gene is TRBD1 (5 bases). CDR1 is SQVTM, CDR2 ANQGSEA, per germline. This CDR3 has 14 amino acids. The CDR3: CSVAGFRSYNEQFF. CDR3 nucleotides: TGCAGTGTTGCAGGGTTTCGCTCCTACAATGAGCAGTTCTTC.

A few counts support this clonotype. V usage is TRBV6-1 and J usage is TRBJ2-7, with 10 nucleotides matching TRBD2. Unmatched junction bases numbered 1, after V lost 0 bases and J lost 2 bases. CDR1 and CDR2 from the germline V gene are MNHNS and SASEGT. The length of the CDR3 is 15 residues. The CDR3 spells CASSEAGTSAYEQYF. CDR3 nucleotides: TGTGCCAGCAGTGAAGCGGGGACTAGCGCCTACGAGCAGTACTTC.

V is TRBV28 and J is TRBJ2-6; TRBD2 might be the D (6 bases). CDR3 size: 15 residues. V gave up 5 bases and J gave up 3 bases, with 11 bases separating them. The germline CDR1 and CDR2 sequences are MDHEN and SYDVKM. This CDR3 is CASSLTGDGANVLTF. CDR3 nucleotides: TGTGCCAGCAGTCTAACGGGGGATGGGGCCAACGTCCTGACTTTC.

This chain uses TRBV9 with TRBJ2-1, with D possibly being TRBD1 (5 bases). The germline CDR1 and CDR2 sequences are SGDLS and YYNGEE. The CDR3 is 14 amino acids. V was cut by 0 bases and J by 9 bases, with 13 bases left in between. The CDR3 is CASSVAGNAVEQFF. CDR3 sequence (DNA): TGTGCCAGCAGCGTAGCAGGGAACGCAGTTGAGCAGTTCTTC.